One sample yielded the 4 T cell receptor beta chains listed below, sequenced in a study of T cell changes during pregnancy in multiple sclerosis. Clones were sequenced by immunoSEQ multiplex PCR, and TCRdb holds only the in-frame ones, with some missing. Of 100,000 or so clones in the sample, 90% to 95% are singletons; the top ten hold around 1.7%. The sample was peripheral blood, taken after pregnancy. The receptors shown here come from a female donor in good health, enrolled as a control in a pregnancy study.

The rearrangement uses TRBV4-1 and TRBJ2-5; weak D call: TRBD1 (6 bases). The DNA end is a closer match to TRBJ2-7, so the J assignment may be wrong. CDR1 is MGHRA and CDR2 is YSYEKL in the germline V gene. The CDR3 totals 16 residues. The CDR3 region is CASSQGGGAELYEQYF. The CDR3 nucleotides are TGCGCCAGCAGCCAAGGAGGGGGAGCGGAGCTCTACGAGCAGTACTTC.

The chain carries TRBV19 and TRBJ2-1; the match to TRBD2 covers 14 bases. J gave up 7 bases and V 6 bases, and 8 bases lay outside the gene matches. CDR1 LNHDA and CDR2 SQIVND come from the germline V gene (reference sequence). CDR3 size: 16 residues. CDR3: CASRGLAGVGGNEQFF. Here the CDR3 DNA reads TGTGCCAGTAGGGGACTAGCGGGAGTTGGGGGAAATGAGCAGTTCTTC.

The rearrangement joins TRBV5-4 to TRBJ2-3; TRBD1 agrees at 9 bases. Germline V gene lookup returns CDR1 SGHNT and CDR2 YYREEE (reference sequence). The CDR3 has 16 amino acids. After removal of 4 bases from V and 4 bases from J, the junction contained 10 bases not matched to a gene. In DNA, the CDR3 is TGTGCCAGCAGCCCGTGGGACAGGGATAGTCCAGATACGCAGTATTTT. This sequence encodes CASSPWDRDSPDTQYF.

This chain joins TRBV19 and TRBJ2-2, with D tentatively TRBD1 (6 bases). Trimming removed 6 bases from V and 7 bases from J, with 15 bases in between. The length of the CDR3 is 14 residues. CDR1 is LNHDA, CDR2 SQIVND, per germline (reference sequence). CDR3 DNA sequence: TGTGCCAGTAGACGGGGACAAGGGGTCGGGGAGCTGTTTTTT. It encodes CASRRGQGVGELFF.